This T cell receptor beta chain appears in the sequencing data of a study of blood T cell repertoires in COVID-19. Looking at the study overall: Acute and convalescent COVID-19 samples came from the United States, Italy and Spain. PBMCs, B-cell-depleted T cells, or T cells were the source of the cDNA or gDNA that made up the material.

Assay used: immunoSEQ multiplex PCR; TCRdb lists only in-frame clones, some missing. The table records under 200,000 clones, 84% of them present only once. The source is a young man with active or convalescent COVID-19. Sequenced material: peripheral blood.

The DNA for the CDR3 is TGTGCCAGCTCCCGGACAGGGGGGAAATCCTACAATGAGCAGTTCTTC. Protein product: CASSRTGGKSYNEQFF. V gene TRBV11-2 combines with J gene TRBJ2-1, with TRBD1 identical over 10 bases. The CDR3 extends over 16 amino acids. V was pared by 8 bases and J by 1 base, with 8 bases of the junction left unmatched. CDR1 and CDR2 (germline): SGHAT, FQNNGV.